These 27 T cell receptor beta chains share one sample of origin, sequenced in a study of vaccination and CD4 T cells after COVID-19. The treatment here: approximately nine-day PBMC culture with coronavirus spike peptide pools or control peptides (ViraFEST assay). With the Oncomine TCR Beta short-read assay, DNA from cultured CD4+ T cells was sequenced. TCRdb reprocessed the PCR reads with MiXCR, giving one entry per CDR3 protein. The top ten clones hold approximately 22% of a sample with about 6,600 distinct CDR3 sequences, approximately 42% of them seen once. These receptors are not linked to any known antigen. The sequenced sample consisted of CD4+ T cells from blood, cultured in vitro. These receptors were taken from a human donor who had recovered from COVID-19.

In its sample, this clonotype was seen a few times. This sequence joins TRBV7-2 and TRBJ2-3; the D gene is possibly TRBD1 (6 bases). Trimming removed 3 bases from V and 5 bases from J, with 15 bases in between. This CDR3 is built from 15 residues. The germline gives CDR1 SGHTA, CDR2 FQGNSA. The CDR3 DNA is TGTGCCAGCAGCTTTACGTGGGGGCAGGGAGATACGCAGTATTTT. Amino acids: CASSFTWGQGDTQYF.

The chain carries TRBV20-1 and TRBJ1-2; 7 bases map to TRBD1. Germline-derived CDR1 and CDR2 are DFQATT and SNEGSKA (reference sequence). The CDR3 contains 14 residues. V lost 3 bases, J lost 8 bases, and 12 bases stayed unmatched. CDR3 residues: CSARGTADSRGYTF. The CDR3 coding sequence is TGCAGTGCTAGGGGGACAGCGGATAGTAGGGGCTACACCTTC.

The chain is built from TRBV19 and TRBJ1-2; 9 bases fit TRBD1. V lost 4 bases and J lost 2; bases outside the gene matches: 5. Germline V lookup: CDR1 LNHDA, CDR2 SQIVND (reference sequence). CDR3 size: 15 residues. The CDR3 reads CASSTTGTGNYGYTF. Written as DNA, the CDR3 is TGTGCCAGTAGTACAACCGGGACAGGGAACTATGGCTACACCTTC. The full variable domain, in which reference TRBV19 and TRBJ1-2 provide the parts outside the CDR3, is DGGITQSPKYLFRKEGQNVTLSCEQNLNHDAMYWYRQDPGQGLRLIYYSQIVNDFQKGDIAEGYSVSREKKESFPLTVTSAQKNPTAFYLCASSTTGTGNYGYTFGSGTRLTVV.

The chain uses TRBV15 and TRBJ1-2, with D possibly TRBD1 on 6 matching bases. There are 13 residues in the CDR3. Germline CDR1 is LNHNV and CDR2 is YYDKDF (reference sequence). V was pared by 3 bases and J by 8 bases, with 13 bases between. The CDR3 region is CATSSRTGTGYTF. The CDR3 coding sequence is TGTGCCACCAGCAGCCGAACAGGGACGGGCTACACCTTC. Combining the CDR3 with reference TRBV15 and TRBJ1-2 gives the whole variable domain DAMVIQNPRYQVTQFGKPVTLSCSQTLNHNVMYWYQQKSSQAPKLLFHYYDKDFNNEADTPDNFQSRRPNTSFCFLDIRSPGLGDTAMYLCATSSRTGTGYTFGSGTRLTVV.

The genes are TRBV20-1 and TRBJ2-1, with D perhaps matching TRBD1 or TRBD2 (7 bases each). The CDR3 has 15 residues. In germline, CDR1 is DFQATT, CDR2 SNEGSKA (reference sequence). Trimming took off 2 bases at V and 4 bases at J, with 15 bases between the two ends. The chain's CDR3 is CSARRGLAAYNEQFF. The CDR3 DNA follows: TGCAGTGCTAGAAGGGGGCTAGCGGCTTACAATGAGCAGTTCTTC.

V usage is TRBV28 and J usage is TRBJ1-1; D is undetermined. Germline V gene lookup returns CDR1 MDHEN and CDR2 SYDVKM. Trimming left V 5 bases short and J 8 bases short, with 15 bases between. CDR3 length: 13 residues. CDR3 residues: CASSLQTGSEAFF. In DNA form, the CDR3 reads TGTGCCAGCAGTCTTCAAACCGGGTCCGAAGCTTTCTTT.

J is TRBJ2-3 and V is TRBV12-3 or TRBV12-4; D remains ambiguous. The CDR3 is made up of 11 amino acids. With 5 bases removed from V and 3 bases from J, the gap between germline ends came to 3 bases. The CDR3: CASSITDTQYF. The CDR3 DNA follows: TGTGCCAGCAGTATTACAGATACGCAGTATTTT.

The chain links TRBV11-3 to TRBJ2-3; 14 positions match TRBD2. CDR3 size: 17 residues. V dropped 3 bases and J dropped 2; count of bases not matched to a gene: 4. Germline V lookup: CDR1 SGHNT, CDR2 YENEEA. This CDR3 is CASSFGTSGGYTDTQYF. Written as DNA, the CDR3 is TGTGCCAGCAGCTTTGGGACTAGCGGGGGCTACACAGATACGCAGTATTTT.

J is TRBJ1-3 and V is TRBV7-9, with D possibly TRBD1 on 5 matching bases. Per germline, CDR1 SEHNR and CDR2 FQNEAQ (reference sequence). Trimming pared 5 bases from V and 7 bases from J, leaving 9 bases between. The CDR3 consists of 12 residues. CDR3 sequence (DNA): TGTGCCAGCAGCACTCGGGGGAACACCATATATTTT. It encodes CASSTRGNTIYF.

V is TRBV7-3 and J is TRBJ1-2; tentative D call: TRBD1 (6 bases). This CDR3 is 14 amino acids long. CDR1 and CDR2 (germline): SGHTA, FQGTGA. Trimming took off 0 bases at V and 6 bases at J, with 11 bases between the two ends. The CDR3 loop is CASSLTRGGDGYTF. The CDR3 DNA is TGTGCCAGCAGCTTAACCAGGGGAGGAGATGGCTACACCTTC. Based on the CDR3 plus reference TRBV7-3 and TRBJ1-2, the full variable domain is GAGVSQTPSNKVTEKGKYVELRCDPISGHTALYWYRQSLGQGPEFLIYFQGTGAADDSGLPNDRFFAVRPEGSVSTLKIQRTERGDSAVYLCASSLTRGGDGYTFGSGTRLTVV.

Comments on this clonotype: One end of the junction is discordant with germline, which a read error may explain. The CDR3 sequence is CASSLAGGPGETQYF. CDR3 nucleotides: TGTGCCAGCAGTCTAGCGGGAGGGCCTGGCGAGACCCAGTACTTC. The chain recombines TRBV12-3 or TRBV12-4 with TRBJ2-5, with TRBD2 matching over 12 bases. The CDR3 is made up of 15 amino acids.

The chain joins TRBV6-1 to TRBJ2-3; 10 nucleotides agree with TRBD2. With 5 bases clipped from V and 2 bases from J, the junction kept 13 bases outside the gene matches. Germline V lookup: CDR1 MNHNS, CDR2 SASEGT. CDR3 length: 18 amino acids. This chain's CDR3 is CASSTLSGGAGVTDTQYF. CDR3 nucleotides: TGTGCCAGCAGTACCCTAAGCGGGGGGGCCGGTGTCACAGATACGCAGTATTTT.

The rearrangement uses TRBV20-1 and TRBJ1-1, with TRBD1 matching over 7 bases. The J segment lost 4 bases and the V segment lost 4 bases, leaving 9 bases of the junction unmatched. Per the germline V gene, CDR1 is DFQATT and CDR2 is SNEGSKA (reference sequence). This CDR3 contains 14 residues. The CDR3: CSANPTGRITEAFF. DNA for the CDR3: TGCAGTGCTAATCCGACAGGGAGGATCACTGAAGCTTTCTTT.

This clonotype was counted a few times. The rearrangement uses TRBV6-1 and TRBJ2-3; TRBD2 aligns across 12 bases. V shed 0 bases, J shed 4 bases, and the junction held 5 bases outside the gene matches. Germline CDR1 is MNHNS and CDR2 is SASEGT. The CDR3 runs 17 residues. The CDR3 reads CASSEAPTSGGADTQYF. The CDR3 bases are TGTGCCAGCAGTGAAGCCCCGACTAGCGGGGGAGCAGATACGCAGTATTTT.

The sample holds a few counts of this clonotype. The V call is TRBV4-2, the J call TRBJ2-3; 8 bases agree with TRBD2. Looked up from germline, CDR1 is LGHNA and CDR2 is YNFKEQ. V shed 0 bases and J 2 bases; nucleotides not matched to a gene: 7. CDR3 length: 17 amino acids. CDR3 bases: TGTGCCAGCAGCCAAGAGGGAGTAGCGGGGCTCACAGATACGCAGTATTTT. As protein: CASSQEGVAGLTDTQYF.

In DNA form, the CDR3 reads TGCAGTGCTAGAAGGGCGAGCGAGACCCAGTACTTC. It translates to CSARRASETQYF. The chain has TRBV20-1 and TRBJ2-5; D remains ambiguous. This CDR3 is built from 12 residues. The germline V gene has CDR1 DFQATT and CDR2 SNEGSKA (reference sequence). Trimming took 2 bases from V and 5 from J, leaving 9 bases between them.

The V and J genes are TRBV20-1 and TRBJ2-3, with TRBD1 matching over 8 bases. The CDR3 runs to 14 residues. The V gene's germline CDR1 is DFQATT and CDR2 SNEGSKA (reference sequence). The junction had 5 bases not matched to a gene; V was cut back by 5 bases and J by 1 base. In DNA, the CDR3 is TGCAGTGCTGCCGACAGGGGAGGCACAGATACGCAGTATTTT. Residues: CSAADRGGTDTQYF.

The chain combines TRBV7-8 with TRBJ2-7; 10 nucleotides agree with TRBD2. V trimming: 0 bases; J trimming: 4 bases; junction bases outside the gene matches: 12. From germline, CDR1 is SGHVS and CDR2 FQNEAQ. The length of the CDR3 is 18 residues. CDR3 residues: CASSLANLAGARLYEQYF. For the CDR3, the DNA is TGTGCCAGCAGCTTAGCGAACCTAGCGGGGGCGAGGTTATACGAGCAGTACTTC. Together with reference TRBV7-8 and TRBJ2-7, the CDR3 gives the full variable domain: GAGVSQSPRYKVAKRGQDVALRCDPISGHVSLFWYQQALGQGPEFLTYFQNEAQLDKSGLPSDRFFAERPEGSVSTLKIQRTQQEDSAVYLCASSLANLAGARLYEQYFGPGTRLTVT.

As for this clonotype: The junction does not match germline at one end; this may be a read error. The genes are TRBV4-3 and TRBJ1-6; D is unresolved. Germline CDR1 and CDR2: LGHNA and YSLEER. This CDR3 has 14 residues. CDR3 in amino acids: CASSQDGFNSPLHF. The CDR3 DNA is TGCGCCAGCAGTCAAGACGGGTTCAATTCACCCCTCCACTTT.

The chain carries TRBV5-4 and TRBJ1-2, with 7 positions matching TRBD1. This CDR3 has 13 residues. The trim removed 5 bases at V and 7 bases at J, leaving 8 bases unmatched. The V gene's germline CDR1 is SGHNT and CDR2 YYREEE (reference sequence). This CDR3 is CASRSGQSFGYTF. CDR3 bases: TGTGCCAGCAGGTCGGGACAGTCGTTTGGCTACACCTTC.

The CDR3 loop reads CASSLMGGDNEKLFF. Here the CDR3 DNA reads TGTGCCAGCAGCCTCATGGGGGGGGATAATGAAAAACTGTTTTTT. The chain combines TRBV7-8 with TRBJ1-4, with a possible D match to TRBD1 (5 bases). Trimming took off 5 bases at V and 4 bases at J, with 14 bases between the two ends. The CDR3 consists of 15 residues. CDR1 is SGHVS, CDR2 FQNEAQ, per germline.

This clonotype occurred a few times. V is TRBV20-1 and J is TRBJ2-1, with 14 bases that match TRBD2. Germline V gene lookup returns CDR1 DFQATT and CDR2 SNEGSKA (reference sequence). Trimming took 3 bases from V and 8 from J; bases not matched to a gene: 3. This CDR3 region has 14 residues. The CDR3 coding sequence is TGCAGTGCTAGGGGACTAGCGGGGGTAGATGAGCAGTTCTTC. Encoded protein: CSARGLAGVDEQFF.

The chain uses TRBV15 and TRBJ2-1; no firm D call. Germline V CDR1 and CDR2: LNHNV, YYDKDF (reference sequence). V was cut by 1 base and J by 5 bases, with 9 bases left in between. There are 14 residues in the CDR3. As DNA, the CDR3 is TGTGCCACCAGCAGAGGGCCAGCAAACAATGAGCAGTTCTTC. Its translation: CATSRGPANNEQFF.

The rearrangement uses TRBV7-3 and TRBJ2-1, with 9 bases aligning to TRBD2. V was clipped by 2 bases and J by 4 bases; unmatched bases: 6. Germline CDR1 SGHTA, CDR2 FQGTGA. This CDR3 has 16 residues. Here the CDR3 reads CASSLELAGLYNEQFF. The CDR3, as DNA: TGTGCCAGCAGCTTAGAGCTAGCGGGGTTGTACAATGAGCAGTTCTTC.

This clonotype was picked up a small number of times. CDR3 protein: CSARRGLPEYF. CDR3 bases: TGCAGTGCTAGACGAGGACTCCCGGAGTATTTT. V usage is TRBV20-1 and J usage is TRBJ2-3, with D possibly TRBD2 on 5 matching bases. This CDR3 is built from 11 residues. Germline V gives CDR1 DFQATT, CDR2 SNEGSKA (reference sequence). V was pared by 2 bases and J by 13 bases, with 13 bases between.

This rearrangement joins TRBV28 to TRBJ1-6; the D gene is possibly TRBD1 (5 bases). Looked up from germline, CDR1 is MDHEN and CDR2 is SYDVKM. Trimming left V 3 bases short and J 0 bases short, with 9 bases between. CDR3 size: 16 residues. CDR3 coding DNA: TGTGCCAGCAGTTTCGGCGGGGGCTCCTATAATTCACCCCTCCACTTT. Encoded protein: CASSFGGGSYNSPLHF.

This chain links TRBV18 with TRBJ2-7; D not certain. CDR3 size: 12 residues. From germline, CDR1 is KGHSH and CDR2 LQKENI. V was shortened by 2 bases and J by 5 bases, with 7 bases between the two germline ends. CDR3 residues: CASSPFPDEQYF. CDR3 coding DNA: TGTGCCAGCTCACCATTTCCGGACGAGCAGTACTTC.